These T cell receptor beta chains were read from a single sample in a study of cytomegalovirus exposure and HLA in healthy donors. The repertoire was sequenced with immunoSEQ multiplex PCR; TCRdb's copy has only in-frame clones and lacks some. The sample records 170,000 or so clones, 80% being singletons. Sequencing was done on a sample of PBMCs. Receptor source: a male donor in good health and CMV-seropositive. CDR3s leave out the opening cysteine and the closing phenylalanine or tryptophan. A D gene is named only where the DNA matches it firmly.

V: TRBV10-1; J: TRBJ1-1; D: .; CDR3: ASSGTPNTEAF
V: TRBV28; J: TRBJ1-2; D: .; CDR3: ASSPTQVNYGYT
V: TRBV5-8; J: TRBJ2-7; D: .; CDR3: ASSGLYKTNEQY
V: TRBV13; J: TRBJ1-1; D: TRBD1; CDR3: ASSLRDREGGAF
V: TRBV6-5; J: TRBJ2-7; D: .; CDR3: ASSYTGEQY
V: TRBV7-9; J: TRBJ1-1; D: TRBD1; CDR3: ASSPDRVNTEAF
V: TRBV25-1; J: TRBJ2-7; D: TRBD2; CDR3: ASSEAGLAGIEQY
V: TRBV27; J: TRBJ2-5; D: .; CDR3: ASSSMTGGAETQY
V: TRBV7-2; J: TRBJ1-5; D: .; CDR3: ASSLAGQGWEPQH
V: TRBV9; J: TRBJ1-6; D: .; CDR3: ASSVVHTNSPLH
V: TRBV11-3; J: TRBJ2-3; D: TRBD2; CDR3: ASSSGTSGRPQY
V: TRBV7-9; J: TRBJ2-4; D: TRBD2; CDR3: ASSLGGAGVIPKNIQY
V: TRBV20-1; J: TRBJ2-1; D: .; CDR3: SASSLNEQF
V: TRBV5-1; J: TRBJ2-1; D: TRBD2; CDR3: ASSLVFQREGNEQF
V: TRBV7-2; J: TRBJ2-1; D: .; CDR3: ASSLAQRRTSQEQF
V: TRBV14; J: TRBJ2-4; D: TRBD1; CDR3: ASSQGTGTGGNIQY
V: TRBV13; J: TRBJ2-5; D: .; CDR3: ASTPRDSQETQY
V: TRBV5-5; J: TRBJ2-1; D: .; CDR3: ASSLISYNEQF
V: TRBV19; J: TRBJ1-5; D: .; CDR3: ASSIGQTWGGSKPQH
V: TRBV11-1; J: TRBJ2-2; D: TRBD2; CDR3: ASSPGLAVPNTGELF
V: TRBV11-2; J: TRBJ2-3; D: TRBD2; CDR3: ASSLSTSGGLDTQY
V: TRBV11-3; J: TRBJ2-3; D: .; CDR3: ASSSDGTTTDTQY